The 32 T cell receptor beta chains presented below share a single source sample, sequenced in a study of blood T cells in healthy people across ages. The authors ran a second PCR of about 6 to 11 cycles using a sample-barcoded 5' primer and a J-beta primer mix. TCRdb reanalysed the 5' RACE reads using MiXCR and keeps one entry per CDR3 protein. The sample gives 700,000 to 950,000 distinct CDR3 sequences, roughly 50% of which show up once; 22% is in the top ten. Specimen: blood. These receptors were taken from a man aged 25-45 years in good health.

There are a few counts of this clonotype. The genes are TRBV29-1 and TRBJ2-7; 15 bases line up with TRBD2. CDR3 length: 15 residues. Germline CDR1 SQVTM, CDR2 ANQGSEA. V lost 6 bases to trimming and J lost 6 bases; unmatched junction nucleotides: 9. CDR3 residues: CSVQGLAGGVGEQYF. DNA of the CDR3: TGCAGCGTCCAGGGACTAGCGGGAGGAGTTGGCGAGCAGTACTTC.

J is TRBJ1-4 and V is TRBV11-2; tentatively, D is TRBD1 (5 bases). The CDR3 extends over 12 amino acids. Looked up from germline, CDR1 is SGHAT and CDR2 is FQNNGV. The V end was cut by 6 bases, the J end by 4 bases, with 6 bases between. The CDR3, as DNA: TGTGCCAGCAGGGGGCTTAATGAAAAACTGTTTTTT. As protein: CASRGLNEKLFF.

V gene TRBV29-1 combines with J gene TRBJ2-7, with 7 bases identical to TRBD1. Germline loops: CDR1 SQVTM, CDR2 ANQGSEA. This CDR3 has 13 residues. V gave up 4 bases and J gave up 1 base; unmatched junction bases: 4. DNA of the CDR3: TGCAGCGTTGCAGGGGGACAGTCCTACGAGCAGTACTTC. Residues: CSVAGGQSYEQYF.

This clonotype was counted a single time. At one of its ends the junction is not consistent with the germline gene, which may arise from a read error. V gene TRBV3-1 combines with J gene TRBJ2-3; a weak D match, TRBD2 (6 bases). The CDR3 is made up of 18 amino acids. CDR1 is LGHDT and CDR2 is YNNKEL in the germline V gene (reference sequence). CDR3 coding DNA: TGCGCCAGCAGCCAAGTCGGGACTTCCGACGGAGGCCCAGATACGCAGTATTTT. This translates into CASSQVGTSDGGPDTQYF.

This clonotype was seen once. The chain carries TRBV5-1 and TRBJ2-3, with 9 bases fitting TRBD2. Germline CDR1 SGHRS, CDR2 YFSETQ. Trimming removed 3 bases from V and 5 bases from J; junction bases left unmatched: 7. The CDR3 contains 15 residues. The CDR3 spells CASSSSGRLEDTQYF. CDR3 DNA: TGCGCCAGCAGCTCAAGCGGGAGGCTAGAAGATACGCAGTATTTT.

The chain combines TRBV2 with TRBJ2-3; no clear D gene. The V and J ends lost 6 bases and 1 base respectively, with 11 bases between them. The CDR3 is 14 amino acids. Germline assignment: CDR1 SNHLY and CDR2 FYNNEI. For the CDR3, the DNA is TGTGCCAGCAGACGACTTACCGGCACAGATACGCAGTATTTT. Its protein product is CASRRLTGTDTQYF.

CDR3 sequence (DNA): TGTGCCAGCAGTTTTAACAACAATGAGCAGTTCTTC. Protein product: CASSFNNNEQFF. The rearrangement uses TRBV27 and TRBJ2-1; no clear D gene. The V and J ends lost 3 bases and 5 bases respectively, with 5 bases between them. This CDR3 has 12 residues. Per the germline V gene, CDR1 is MNHEY and CDR2 is SMNVEV (reference sequence).

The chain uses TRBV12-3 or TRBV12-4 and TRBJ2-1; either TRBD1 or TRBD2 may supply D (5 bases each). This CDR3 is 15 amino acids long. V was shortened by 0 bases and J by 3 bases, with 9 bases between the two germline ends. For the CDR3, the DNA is TGTGCCAGCAGTTTAGCGGGGCGGGTCTACAATGAGCAGTTCTTC. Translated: CASSLAGRVYNEQFF.

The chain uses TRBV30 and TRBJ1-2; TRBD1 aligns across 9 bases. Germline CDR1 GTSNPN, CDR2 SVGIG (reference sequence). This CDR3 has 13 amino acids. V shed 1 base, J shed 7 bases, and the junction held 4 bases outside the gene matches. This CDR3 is CAWSAGTGIGYTF. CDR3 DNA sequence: TGTGCCTGGAGTGCCGGGACAGGGATTGGCTACACCTTC.

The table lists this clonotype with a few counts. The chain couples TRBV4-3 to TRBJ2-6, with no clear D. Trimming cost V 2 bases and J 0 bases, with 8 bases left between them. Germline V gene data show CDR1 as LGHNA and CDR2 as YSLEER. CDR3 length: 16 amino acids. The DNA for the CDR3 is TGCGCCAGCAGCCAACTTATAAGCTCTGGGGCCAACGTCCTGACTTTC. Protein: CASSQLISSGANVLTF.

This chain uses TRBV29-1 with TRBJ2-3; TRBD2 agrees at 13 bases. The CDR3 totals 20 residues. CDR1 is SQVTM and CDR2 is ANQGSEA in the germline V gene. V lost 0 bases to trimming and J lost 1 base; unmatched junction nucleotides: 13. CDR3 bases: TGCAGCGTTGAAGATCAAGCGGGACTAGCGGGGACCATTCGCACAGATACGCAGTATTTT. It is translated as CSVEDQAGLAGTIRTDTQYF.

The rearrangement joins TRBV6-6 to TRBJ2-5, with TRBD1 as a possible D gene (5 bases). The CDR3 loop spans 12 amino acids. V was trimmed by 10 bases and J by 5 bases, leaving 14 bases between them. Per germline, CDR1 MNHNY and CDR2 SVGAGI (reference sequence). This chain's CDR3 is CATQGQQETQYF. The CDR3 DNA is TGTGCCACTCAGGGTCAGCAGGAGACCCAGTACTTC.

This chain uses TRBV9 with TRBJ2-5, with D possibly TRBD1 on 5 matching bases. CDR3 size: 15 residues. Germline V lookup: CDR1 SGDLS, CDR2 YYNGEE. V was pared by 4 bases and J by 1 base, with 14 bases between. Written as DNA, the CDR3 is TGTGCCAGCAGCCCTCGAGGACATTTCCAAGAGACCCAGTACTTC. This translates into CASSPRGHFQETQYF.

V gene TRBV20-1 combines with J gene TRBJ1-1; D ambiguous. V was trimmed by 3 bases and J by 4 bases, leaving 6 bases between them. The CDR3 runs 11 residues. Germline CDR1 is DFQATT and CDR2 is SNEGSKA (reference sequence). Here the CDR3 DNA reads TGCAGTGCTAGGTTGAGCACTGAAGCTTTCTTT. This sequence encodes CSARLSTEAFF.

The CDR3 spells CSATTDRTEGTEAFF. The CDR3 nucleotides are TGCAGTGCTACCACCGACCGGACAGAGGGAACTGAAGCTTTCTTT. V and J are TRBV20-1 and TRBJ1-1, with D perhaps TRBD1 (6 bases). The CDR3 contains 15 residues. The germline gives CDR1 DFQATT, CDR2 SNEGSKA (reference sequence). V was trimmed by 4 bases and J by 5 bases, leaving 20 bases between them.

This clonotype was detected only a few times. The CDR3 here is CASSVSGRMENIQYF. In DNA form, the CDR3 reads TGTGCCAGCAGCGTTTCGGGGCGGATGGAAAACATTCAGTACTTC. The rearrangement links TRBV9 to TRBJ2-4, with D perhaps being TRBD1 or TRBD2 (5 bases each). The length of the CDR3 is 15 residues. V was trimmed by 2 bases and J by 5 bases, leaving 14 bases between them. CDR1 and CDR2 (germline): SGDLS, YYNGEE.

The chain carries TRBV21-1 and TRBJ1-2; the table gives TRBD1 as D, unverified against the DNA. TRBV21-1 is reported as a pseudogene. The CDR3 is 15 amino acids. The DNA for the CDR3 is TGTGCCAGCAGCATTCACCCGGGACAGATCTATGGCTACACCTTC. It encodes CASSIHPGQIYGYTF.

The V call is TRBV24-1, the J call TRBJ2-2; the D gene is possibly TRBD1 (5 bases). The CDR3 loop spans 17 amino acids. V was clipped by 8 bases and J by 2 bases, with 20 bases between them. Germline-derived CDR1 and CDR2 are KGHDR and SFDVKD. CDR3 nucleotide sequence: TGTGCCACCAAAATTCAAGGGGCCGAAGATAACACCGGGGAGCTGTTTTTT. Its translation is CATKIQGAEDNTGELFF.

The CDR3 region has the DNA TGTGCCAGCAGCCAGTACCGGGACAGGGGATTCTCACCCCTCCACTTT. Translating gives CASSQYRDRGFSPLHF. The J gene is TRBJ1-6, the V gene TRBV14; 10 bases fit TRBD1. Looked up from germline, CDR1 is SGHDN and CDR2 is FVKESK. Trimming at V came to 3 bases and at J to 10 bases, leaving 9 bases not matched to a gene. The CDR3 consists of 16 residues.

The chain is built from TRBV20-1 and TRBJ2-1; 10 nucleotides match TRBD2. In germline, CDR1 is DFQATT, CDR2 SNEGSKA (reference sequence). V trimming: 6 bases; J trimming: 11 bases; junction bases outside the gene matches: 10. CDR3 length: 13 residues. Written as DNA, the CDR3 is TGCAGTGCCCGGACTAGCGGAGAAGGGAAGCAGTTCTTC. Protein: CSARTSGEGKQFF.

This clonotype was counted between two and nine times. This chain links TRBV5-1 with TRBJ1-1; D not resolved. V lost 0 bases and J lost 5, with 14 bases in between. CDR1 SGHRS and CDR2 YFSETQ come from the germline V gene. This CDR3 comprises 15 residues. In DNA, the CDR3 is TGCGCCAGCAGCTTGGACGGCTCAAGGGCAACTGAAGCTTTCTTT. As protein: CASSLDGSRATEAFF.

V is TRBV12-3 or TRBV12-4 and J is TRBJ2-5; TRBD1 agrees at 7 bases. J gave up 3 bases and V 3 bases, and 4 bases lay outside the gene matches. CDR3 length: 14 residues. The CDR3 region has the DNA TGTGCCAGCAGTTTCGGGACAGCCGAAGAGACCCAGTACTTC. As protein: CASSFGTAEETQYF.

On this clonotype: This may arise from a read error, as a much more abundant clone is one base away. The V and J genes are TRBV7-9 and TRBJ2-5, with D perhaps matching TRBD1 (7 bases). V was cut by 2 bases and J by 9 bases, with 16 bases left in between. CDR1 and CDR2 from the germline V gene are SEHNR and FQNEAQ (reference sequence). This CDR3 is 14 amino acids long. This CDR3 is CASSLQGGGGPQYF. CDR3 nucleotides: TGTGCCAGCAGCTTACAAGGCGGAGGGGGCCCCCAGTACTTC.

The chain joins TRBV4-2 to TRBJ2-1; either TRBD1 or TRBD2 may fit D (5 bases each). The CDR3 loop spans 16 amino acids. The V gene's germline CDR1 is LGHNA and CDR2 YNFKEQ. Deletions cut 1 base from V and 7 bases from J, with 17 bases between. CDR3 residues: CASSQVYGAPGNEQFF. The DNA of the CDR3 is TGTGCCAGCAGCCAAGTTTACGGGGCCCCGGGGAATGAGCAGTTCTTC.

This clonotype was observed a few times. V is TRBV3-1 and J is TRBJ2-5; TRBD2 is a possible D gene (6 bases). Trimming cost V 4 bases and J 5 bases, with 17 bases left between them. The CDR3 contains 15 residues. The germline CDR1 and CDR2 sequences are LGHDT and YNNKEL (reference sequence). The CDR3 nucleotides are TGTGCCAGCAGCCGCGGGACTCAGCTTGTGGAGACCCAGTACTTC. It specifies CASSRGTQLVETQYF.

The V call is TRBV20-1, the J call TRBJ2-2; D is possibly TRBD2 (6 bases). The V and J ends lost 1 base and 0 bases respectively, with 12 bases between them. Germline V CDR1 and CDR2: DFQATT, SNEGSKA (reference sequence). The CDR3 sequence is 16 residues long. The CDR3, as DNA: TGCAGTGCTAGAGCAGAGGTAGCGGCGAACACCGGGGAGCTGTTTTTT. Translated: CSARAEVAANTGELFF.

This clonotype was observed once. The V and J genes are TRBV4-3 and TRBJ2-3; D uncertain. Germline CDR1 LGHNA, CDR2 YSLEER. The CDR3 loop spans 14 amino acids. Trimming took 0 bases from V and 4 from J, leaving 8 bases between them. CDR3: CASSQDKGADTQYF. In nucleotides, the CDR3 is TGCGCCAGCAGCCAAGATAAGGGTGCAGATACGCAGTATTTT.

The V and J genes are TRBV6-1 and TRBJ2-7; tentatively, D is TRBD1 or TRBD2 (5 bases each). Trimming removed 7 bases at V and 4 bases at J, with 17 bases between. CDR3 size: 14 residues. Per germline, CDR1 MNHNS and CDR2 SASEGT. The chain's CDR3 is CASIRDPGPYEQYF. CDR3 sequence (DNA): TGTGCCAGCATCAGAGACCCGGGGCCTTACGAGCAGTACTTC.

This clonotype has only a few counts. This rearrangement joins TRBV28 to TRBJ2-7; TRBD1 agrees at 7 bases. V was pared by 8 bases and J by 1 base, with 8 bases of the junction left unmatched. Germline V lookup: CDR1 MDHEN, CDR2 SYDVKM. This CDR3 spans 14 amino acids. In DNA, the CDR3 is TGTGCCAGCTTACGACAGGGTGGGTCCTACGAGCAGTACTTC. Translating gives CASLRQGGSYEQYF.

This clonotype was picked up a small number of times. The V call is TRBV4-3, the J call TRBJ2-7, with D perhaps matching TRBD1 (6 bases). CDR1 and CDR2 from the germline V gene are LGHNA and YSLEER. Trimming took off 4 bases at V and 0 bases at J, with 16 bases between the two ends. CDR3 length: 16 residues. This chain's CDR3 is CASSRSEGDNSYEQYF. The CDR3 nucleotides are TGCGCCAGCAGCCGCAGTGAGGGGGACAACTCCTACGAGCAGTACTTC.

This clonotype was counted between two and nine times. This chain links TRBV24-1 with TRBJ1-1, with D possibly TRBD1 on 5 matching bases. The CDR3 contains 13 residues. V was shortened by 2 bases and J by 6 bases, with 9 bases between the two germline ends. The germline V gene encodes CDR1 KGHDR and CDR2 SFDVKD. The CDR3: CATSDSQGSEAFF. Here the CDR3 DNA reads TGTGCCACCAGTGATTCGCAGGGATCTGAAGCTTTCTTT.

CDR3 nucleotide sequence: TGCAGTGCTAGAGTCCCTGGGGGGGCTCGCTACAATGAGCAGTACTTC. It specifies CSARVPGGARYNEQYF. The rearrangement joins TRBV20-1 to TRBJ2-1, with D possibly matching TRBD2 (7 bases). The J call is doubtful: the DNA matches TRBJ2-7 better. Germline lookup yields CDR1 DFQATT and CDR2 SNEGSKA (reference sequence). This CDR3 is 16 amino acids long.